Presented here are 15 T cell receptor beta chains from one specimen sequenced in a study of memory CD4+ T cells and cytomegalovirus serostatus (dated by TCRdb to about 2019). The library came from the immunoSEQ multiplex PCR assay. Not all clones reach the TCRdb copy of this immuneACCESS table, which keeps in-frame sequences only. Checked studies attribute under half of the gap to unresolved V genes and leave the rest unexplained. This sample comprises 40,000 or so clones, around 78% of them detected only once. The leading ten clones occupy 0.75% to 0.9% of the sample. A FACSAria II was used to sort memory CD4+ T cells, defined as single viable CD3+CD4+CD8-CD45RO+ cells. The sample was memory CD4+ T cells from blood. These receptors came from an adult in good health and CMV-seronegative.

V gene TRBV7-9 combines with J gene TRBJ1-4, with 7 bases fitting TRBD1. V lost 1 base, J lost 6 bases, and 5 bases stayed unmatched. The CDR3 spans 15 residues. Germline CDR1 SEHNR, CDR2 FQNEAQ (reference sequence). The CDR3 sequence: CASSLESTGDEKLFF. In DNA form, the CDR3 reads TGTGCCAGCAGCTTAGAGTCTACAGGGGATGAAAAACTGTTTTTT.

The chain links TRBV19 to TRBJ1-1; a possible D gene is TRBD1 (6 bases). The V and J ends lost 7 bases and 1 base respectively, with 19 bases between them. CDR1 and CDR2 (germline): LNHDA, SQIVND (reference sequence). This CDR3 is built from 16 residues. In nucleotides, the CDR3 is TGTGCCAGTACCACAGGACAGTCGGACTCGAACACTGAAGCTTTCTTT. The encoded protein is CASTTGQSDSNTEAFF.

The chain couples TRBV19 to TRBJ1-3; the D is unclear. The germline V gene has CDR1 LNHDA and CDR2 SQIVND (reference sequence). Trimming cost V 3 bases and J 7 bases, with 10 bases left between them. The CDR3 is 13 amino acids. The DNA for the CDR3 is TGTGCCAGTAGTATGCCGGGGAGGAACACCATATATTTT. It encodes CASSMPGRNTIYF.

The gene calls are TRBV5-1 and TRBJ2-1; 11 bases match TRBD2. This CDR3 is built from 15 residues. Trimming took 4 bases from V and 4 from J; bases not matched to a gene: 4. In germline, CDR1 is SGHRS, CDR2 YFSETQ. The CDR3 region is CASSPGTSGYNEQFF. CDR3 sequence (DNA): TGCGCCAGCAGCCCCGGGACTAGCGGTTACAATGAGCAGTTCTTC.

The rearrangement links TRBV7-2 to TRBJ2-2; D remains unclear. Trimming took off 0 bases at V and 6 bases at J, with 14 bases between the two ends. Germline CDR1 and CDR2: SGHTA and FQGNSA. This CDR3 has 16 residues. The CDR3 DNA follows: TGTGCCAGCAGCTTAGCGGACGGGCGTAACGCCGGGGAGCTGTTTTTT. Its protein is CASSLADGRNAGELFF.

J is TRBJ1-3 and V is TRBV19; 8 positions match TRBD1. Germline CDR1 reads LNHDA; CDR2 reads SQIVND (reference sequence). CDR3 length: 16 amino acids. V shed 4 bases, J shed 0 bases, and the junction held 5 bases outside the gene matches. Here the CDR3 reads CASSTSGTGSGNTIYF. DNA of the CDR3: TGTGCCAGTAGTACTTCCGGGACAGGCTCTGGAAACACCATATATTTT.

This clone occurred once. The chain uses TRBV2 and TRBJ2-7, with D uncertain. The CDR3 covers 11 residues. Trimming removed 6 bases from V and 2 bases from J, with 5 bases in between. The germline V gene has CDR1 SNHLY and CDR2 FYNNEI. CDR3 loop: CASRMTYEQYF. CDR3 bases: TGTGCCAGCAGGATGACCTACGAGCAGTACTTC. The variable domain in full, completed from reference TRBV2 and TRBJ2-7, reads EPEVTQTPSHQVTQMGQEVILRCVPISNHLYFYWYRQILGQKVEFLVSFYNNEISEKSEIFDDQFSVERPDGSNFTLKIRSTKLEDSAMYFCASRMTYEQYFGPGTRLTVT.

The chain carries TRBV5-1 and TRBJ1-3; perhaps TRBD1 as D (6 bases). The CDR3 runs 14 residues. V was clipped by 3 bases and J by 1 base, with 8 bases between them. Germline lookup yields CDR1 SGHRS and CDR2 YFSETQ. CDR3 amino acids: CASSSDSSGNTIYF. CDR3 DNA: TGCGCCAGCAGCTCGGACAGTTCTGGAAACACCATATATTTT.

This sequence joins TRBV19 and TRBJ2-5; D is perhaps TRBD1 (6 bases). This CDR3 has 13 residues. Germline loops: CDR1 LNHDA, CDR2 SQIVND (reference sequence). V gave up 7 bases and J gave up 3 bases, with 12 bases separating them. Here the CDR3 DNA reads TGTGCCAGTAACCGGGACACCAAAGAGACCCAGTACTTC. It yields the protein CASNRDTKETQYF.

This clone was seen only a few times. The rearrangement links TRBV7-9 to TRBJ1-4; D remains unclear. CDR3 length equals 16 residues. Trimming cost V 5 bases and J 8 bases, with 21 bases left between them. Germline assignment: CDR1 SEHNR and CDR2 FQNEAQ (reference sequence). In DNA, the CDR3 is TGTGCCAGCAGCCCAAACGTATTGGGGATATGGGAAAAACTGTTTTTT. As protein: CASSPNVLGIWEKLFF. The whole variable domain, filled in from reference TRBV7-9 and TRBJ1-4, reads DTGVSQNPRHKITKRGQNVTFRCDPISEHNRLYWYRQTLGQGPEFLTYFQNEAQLEKSRLLSDRFSAERPKGSFSTLEIQRTEQGDSAMYLCASSPNVLGIWEKLFFGSGTQLSVL.

The chain links TRBV6-1 to TRBJ2-2; the D gene is possibly TRBD2 (7 bases). The CDR3 covers 17 residues. Germline values: CDR1 MNHNS, CDR2 SASEGT. The V and J ends lost 0 bases and 7 bases respectively, with 18 bases between them. CDR3: CASSEARDQGRGGELFF. In DNA form, the CDR3 reads TGTGCCAGCAGTGAAGCAAGAGACCAGGGGAGGGGCGGGGAGCTGTTTTTT.

The chain has TRBV6-6 and TRBJ1-3, with D possibly matching TRBD1 (5 bases). Trimming stripped 2 bases from V and 0 bases from J, with 8 bases between. The CDR3 length is 15 residues. Looked up from germline, CDR1 is MNHNY and CDR2 is SVGAGI (reference sequence). This CDR3 is CASSYTDSSGNTIYF. As DNA, the CDR3 is TGTGCCAGCAGTTACACCGACAGCTCTGGAAACACCATATATTTT.

This rearrangement joins TRBV29-1 to TRBJ1-1, with D unclear. Trimming shortened V by 4 bases and J by 3 bases, and 6 bases separated the two germline ends. The germline V gene encodes CDR1 SQVTM and CDR2 ANQGSEA. The CDR3 spans 11 residues. CDR3 residues: CSVVVYTEAFF. The CDR3 DNA sequence: TGCAGCGTTGTCGTCTACACTGAAGCTTTCTTT.

The chain carries TRBV30 and TRBJ1-1; D ambiguous. The CDR3 is 15 amino acids. V was pared by 0 bases and J by 0 bases, with 11 bases between. CDR1 is GTSNPN and CDR2 is SVGIG in the germline V gene (reference sequence). In nucleotides, the CDR3 is TGTGCCTGGAGTGTACGGAGGTTTGTGAACACTGAAGCTTTCTTT. Its translation is CAWSVRRFVNTEAFF.

The V and J genes are TRBV19 and TRBJ1-5; 10 nucleotides line up with TRBD1. This CDR3 contains 15 residues. Germline V CDR1 and CDR2: LNHDA, SQIVND (reference sequence). V lost 3 bases and J lost 6; bases outside the gene matches: 5. The CDR3 spells CASSIIGQGVQPQHF. In DNA, the CDR3 is TGTGCCAGTAGTATTATTGGACAGGGGGTTCAGCCCCAGCATTTT.